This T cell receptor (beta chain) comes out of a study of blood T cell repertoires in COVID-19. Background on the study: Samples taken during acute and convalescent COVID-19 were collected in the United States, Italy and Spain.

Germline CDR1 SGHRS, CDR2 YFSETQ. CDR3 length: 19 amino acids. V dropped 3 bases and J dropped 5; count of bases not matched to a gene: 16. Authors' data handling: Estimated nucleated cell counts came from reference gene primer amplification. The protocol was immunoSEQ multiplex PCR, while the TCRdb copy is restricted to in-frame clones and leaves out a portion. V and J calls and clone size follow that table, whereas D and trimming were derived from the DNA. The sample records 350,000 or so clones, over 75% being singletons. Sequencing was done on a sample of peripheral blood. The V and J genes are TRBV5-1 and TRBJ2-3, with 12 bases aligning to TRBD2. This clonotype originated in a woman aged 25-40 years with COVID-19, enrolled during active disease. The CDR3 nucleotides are TGCGCCAGCAGCTCTAAGATCCTAGCGGGAGGGAGGGAAAGAGATACGCAGTATTTT. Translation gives CASSSKILAGGRERDTQYF.